This T cell receptor beta chain was recorded in a study of molecular identifiers for immune sequencing clone quantification. Per germline, CDR1 SGHDT and CDR2 YYEEEE. The CDR3 is 15 residues long. V trimming: 7 bases; J trimming: 4 bases; junction bases outside the gene matches: 8. This clonotype was seen only a few times. MiXCR, applied by TCRdb to the PCR reads, yields one record per CDR3 protein. The sample holds about half a million distinct CDR3 sequences, 20% to 25% seen once. The chain recombines TRBV5-6 with TRBJ2-5; TRBD2 matches 12 bases. The sequencing input was naive CD8+ T cells from blood, with Jurkat cell RNA spiked in. Subset meaning: FACS-sorted CD8+CD4-CCR7+CD45RA+ naive T cells. The receptor was isolated from a human donor in good health. Some libraries in this study had Jurkat cell RNA spiked in. The CDR3 DNA reads TGTGCCAGCGCGATGACTAGCGGGAGAGGAGAGACCCAGTACTTC. Translating gives CASAMTSGRGETQYF.